A selection of T cell receptor beta chains follows, all from one sample in a study of shared T cell receptors in the human thymus. Sequenced by immunoSEQ multiplex PCR; TCRdb stores in-frame clones only, minus some. The sample has 630,000 or so clones, 80% to 90% seen once; the top ten hold about 0.0094%. These data were likewise used in another study, on human thymus T cells.

Sequencing input: thymocytes. The receptors here all came from a boy younger than two with a congenital heart defect. Each CDR3 is given with its conserved first and last residue. Fields, in order: clone size, J gene, D gene, V gene, CDR3 protein, CDR3 DNA. A D gene is named only where the DNA matches it firmly. Not all rows give a size; the values are once, few, many and, for expanded clones, a class.

NA	TRBJ2-3	TRBD2	TRBV29-1	CSVEGASGGLGFRTDTQYF	TGCAGCGTTGAGGGGGCTAGCGGGGGCCTGGGATTCCGCACAGATACGCAGTATTTT
NA	TRBJ1-2	TRBD1	TRBV28	CASSLMDLGQGYGYTF	TGTGCCAGCAGTTTAATGGATCTGGGACAGGGCTATGGCTACACCTTC
NA	TRBJ1-6	NA	TRBV28	CASSLRKYPTGYGSPLHF	TGTGCCAGCAGTCTTCGCAAATACCCCACAGGGTATGGCTCACCCCTCCACTTT
NA	TRBJ2-1	TRBD2	TRBV4-1	CASSQDGVLAGAYNEQFF	TGCGCCAGCAGCCAAGATGGGGTCCTAGCGGGGGCCTACAATGAGCAGTTCTTC
NA	TRBJ2-7	TRBD1	TRBV6-1	CASSENRDRVSYEQYF	TGTGCCAGCAGTGAAAACCGGGACAGGGTCTCCTACGAGCAGTACTTC
NA	TRBJ2-6	TRBD1	TRBV18	CASSPLGYRGNFSGANVLTF	TGTGCCAGCTCACCACTAGGTTACAGGGGAAACTTCTCTGGGGCCAACGTCCTGACTTTC
NA	TRBJ2-3	TRBD2	TRBV19	CASSIRGESDTQYF	TGTGCCAGTAGTATACGGGGGGAATCAGATACGCAGTATTTT
few	TRBJ2-2	TRBD2	TRBV27	CASSLSRLAGDGDTGELFF	TGTGCCAGCAGTTTATCGAGACTAGCGGGAGATGGAGACACCGGGGAGCTGTTTTTT
NA	TRBJ2-7	NA	TRBV7-9	CASSAGQLSYEQYF	TGTGCCAGCAGCGCGGGACAGTTATCCTACGAGCAGTACTTC
NA	TRBJ2-7	TRBD1	TRBV30	CAWSIGTGSYEQYF	TGTGCCTGGAGCATCGGGACAGGGTCCTACGAGCAGTACTTC